A single sample gave rise to the 25 T cell receptor beta chains below, sequenced in a study of T cell responses to AZD1222 COVID-19 vaccine. Here immunoSEQ multiplex PCR was the method, and the copy in TCRdb shows in-frame clones only, minus some. This table holds over 110,000 clones, about 90% found once. This material consisted of peripheral blood, taken 28 days after the second AZD1222 dose. The receptors here all came from an adult who received the AZD1222 COVID-19 vaccine.

The V and J genes are TRBV24-1 and TRBJ1-5, with D possibly TRBD1 on 5 matching bases. CDR1 and CDR2 from the germline V gene are KGHDR and SFDVKD. There are 13 residues in the CDR3. V shed 1 base and J shed 9 bases, with 9 bases lying between them. The CDR3 bases are TGTGCCACCAGTGATTTCGGGGGGAGGCCCCAGCATTTT. Translated, it gives CATSDFGGRPQHF.

The chain employs TRBV2 and TRBJ2-7, with 8 bases fitting TRBD1. Germline CDR1 is SNHLY and CDR2 is FYNNEI. Trimming cost V 1 base and J 2 bases; bases outside gene matches: 4. The CDR3 runs 15 residues. The DNA for the CDR3 is TGTGCCAGCAGTGAAGGGACAGGGACCGCCTACGAGCAGTACTTC. This gives the protein CASSEGTGTAYEQYF.

The chain carries TRBV5-1 and TRBJ1-2, with D uncertain. The CDR3 runs to 15 residues. Looked up from germline, CDR1 is SGHRS and CDR2 is YFSETQ. Trimming removed 1 base from V and 4 bases from J, with 14 bases in between. The CDR3 region is CASSLRGEGFYGYTF. CDR3 bases: TGCGCCAGCAGCTTGAGAGGTGAGGGCTTCTATGGCTACACCTTC.

This clone appeared a single time. The chain carries TRBV5-1 and TRBJ1-4; D gene ambiguous. Between the trimmed V and J ends, which lost 4 bases and 0 bases, there was a span of 10 bases. Looked up from germline, CDR1 is SGHRS and CDR2 is YFSETQ. CDR3 size: 15 residues. This CDR3 reads CASSLGLTTNEKLFF. For the CDR3, the DNA is TGCGCCAGCAGCCTGGGCTTGACAACTAATGAAAAACTGTTTTTT.

This chain links TRBV19 with TRBJ2-7; TRBD2 agrees at 7 bases. This CDR3 spans 13 amino acids. The junction had 5 bases not matched to a gene; V was cut back by 7 bases and J by 2 bases. Germline V lookup: CDR1 LNHDA, CDR2 SQIVND (reference sequence). This CDR3 is CASIASGTYEQYF. Written as DNA, the CDR3 is TGTGCCAGTATTGCTAGCGGAACCTACGAGCAGTACTTC. Together with reference TRBV19 and TRBJ2-7, the CDR3 gives the full variable domain: DGGITQSPKYLFRKEGQNVTLSCEQNLNHDAMYWYRQDPGQGLRLIYYSQIVNDFQKGDIAEGYSVSREKKESFPLTVTSAQKNPTAFYLCASIASGTYEQYFGPGTRLTVT.

V is TRBV5-1 and J is TRBJ1-1, with D uncertain. V gave up 0 bases and J gave up 6 bases, with 12 bases separating them. The CDR3 is made up of 14 amino acids. Germline V gene data show CDR1 as SGHRS and CDR2 as YFSETQ. The CDR3 spells CASSLDTSGSEAFF. CDR3 bases: TGCGCCAGCAGCTTGGACACCTCCGGGTCTGAAGCTTTCTTT.

The table lists this clone with a count of one. V and J are TRBV6-4 and TRBJ2-1; 7 bases align to TRBD2. The CDR3 is made up of 13 amino acids. After removal of 3 bases from V and 9 bases from J, the junction contained 5 bases not matched to a gene. The germline V gene encodes CDR1 MRHNA and CDR2 SNTAGT. CDR3: CASSEETSSEQFF. The CDR3 region has the DNA TGTGCCAGCAGTGAGGAGACTAGCAGTGAGCAGTTCTTC.

The CDR3 protein is CATSVGRNTGELFF. CDR3 nucleotide sequence: TGTGCCACCAGTGTCGGCAGAAACACCGGGGAGCTGTTTTTT. The chain recombines TRBV24-1 with TRBJ2-2; D remains ambiguous. V was trimmed by 5 bases and J by 2 bases, leaving 8 bases between them. Germline-derived CDR1 and CDR2 are KGHDR and SFDVKD. The CDR3 is 14 residues long.

This rearrangement joins TRBV28 to TRBJ1-5, with D possibly TRBD1 on 5 matching bases. Trimming took 3 bases from V and 6 from J, leaving 12 bases between them. The CDR3 totals 14 residues. CDR1 and CDR2 from the germline V gene are MDHEN and SYDVKM. CDR3 residues: CASSFGQGRQPQHF. CDR3 DNA: TGTGCCAGCAGTTTTGGGCAGGGTCGTCAGCCCCAGCATTTT.

V is TRBV28 and J is TRBJ2-7; D is ambiguous. The CDR3 is 13 residues long. Trimming pared 3 bases from V and 2 bases from J, leaving 8 bases between. Germline CDR1 and CDR2: MDHEN and SYDVKM. This CDR3 is CASSFAATYEQYV. The CDR3 bases are TGTGCCAGCAGTTTCGCAGCCACCTACGAGCAGTACGTC.

This chain joins TRBV19 and TRBJ1-5; perhaps TRBD1 as D (6 bases). V was clipped by 6 bases and J by 9 bases, with 12 bases between them. Germline CDR1 and CDR2: LNHDA and SQIVND (reference sequence). This CDR3 has 12 residues. The CDR3 here is CASSDPRGPQHF. CDR3 nucleotides: TGTGCCAGTAGCGATCCCAGGGGGCCCCAGCATTTT. Together with reference TRBV19 and TRBJ1-5, the CDR3 gives the full variable domain: DGGITQSPKYLFRKEGQNVTLSCEQNLNHDAMYWYRQDPGQGLRLIYYSQIVNDFQKGDIAEGYSVSREKKESFPLTVTSAQKNPTAFYLCASSDPRGPQHFGDGTRLSIL.

CDR3 DNA sequence: TGTGCCAGCAGCCCAAGAGGGGGACTTAACTATGGCTACACCTTC. This codes for CASSPRGGLNYGYTF. V gene TRBV11-2 combines with J gene TRBJ1-2; perhaps TRBD1 as D (6 bases). This CDR3 spans 15 amino acids. Trimming left V 5 bases short and J 1 base short, with 14 bases between. Germline V lookup: CDR1 SGHAT, CDR2 FQNNGV. The entire variable domain, with the rest obtained from reference TRBV11-2 and TRBJ1-2, is as follows: EAGVAQSPRYKIIEKRQSVAFWCNPISGHATLYWYQQILGQGPKLLIQFQNNGVVDDSQLPKDRFSAERLKGVDSTLKIQPAKLEDSAVYLCASSPRGGLNYGYTFGSGTRLTVV.

V usage is TRBV6-6 and J usage is TRBJ1-1; perhaps TRBD1 as D (5 bases). The germline V gene encodes CDR1 MNHNY and CDR2 SVGAGI (reference sequence). Trimming took 6 bases from V and 1 from J, leaving 12 bases between them. CDR3 length equals 14 residues. In DNA form, the CDR3 reads TGTGCCAGCAGCGCTCGGCAGGGGAACACTGAAGCTTTCTTT. This codes for CASSARQGNTEAFF.

The V call is TRBV4-1, the J call TRBJ1-5; 8 bases are shared with TRBD1. Germline trimming cut 0 bases from V and 5 bases from J; bases unmatched to any gene: 12. Germline V gene data show CDR1 as MGHRA and CDR2 as YSYEKL. This CDR3 has 18 residues. The CDR3 DNA sequence: TGCGCCAGCAGCCAAGATCCCCTAATCGACAGGGGCTATCAGCCCCAGCATTTT. Translation gives CASSQDPLIDRGYQPQHF.

This chain uses TRBV15 with TRBJ2-1; TRBD2 agrees at 13 bases. The CDR3 loop spans 15 amino acids. The V gene end was trimmed by 5 bases and the J gene end by 7 bases; junction bases not matched to a gene: 5. Germline CDR1 is LNHNV and CDR2 is YYDKDF (reference sequence). The CDR3 DNA is TGTGCCACCAGCCCGGGACTAGCGGGATGGAATGAGCAGTTCTTC. Its protein product is CATSPGLAGWNEQFF.

The chain is built from TRBV7-2 and TRBJ2-7, with TRBD1 identical over 11 bases. The CDR3 runs to 14 residues. Germline loops: CDR1 SGHTA, CDR2 FQGNSA. The J segment lost 3 bases and the V segment lost 5 bases, leaving 3 bases of the junction unmatched. DNA for the CDR3: TGTGCCAGCAGCCCCGGGACAGGGGGCTACGAGCAGTACGTC. Its protein product is CASSPGTGGYEQYV.

This chain joins TRBV7-9 and TRBJ2-3, with TRBD2 identical over 13 bases. The junction had 7 bases not matched to a gene; V was cut back by 5 bases and J by 5 bases. Germline values: CDR1 SEHNR, CDR2 FQNEAQ (reference sequence). CDR3 length: 16 amino acids. Written as DNA, the CDR3 is TGTGCCAGCAGCCAACTAGCGGGGGGGCATGGAGATACGCAGTATTTT. Amino acids: CASSQLAGGHGDTQYF.

J is TRBJ2-1 and V is TRBV5-6; no clear D gene. The V end lost 4 bases, the J end lost 7 bases, and 9 bases lay between the germline ends. This CDR3 has 12 residues. Looked up from germline, CDR1 is SGHDT and CDR2 is YYEEEE. Here the CDR3 DNA reads TGTGCCAGCAGCACTCCTCAGAATGAGCAGTTCTTC. This encodes CASSTPQNEQFF.

This CDR3 reads CASSPGSSGTSEQYF. The DNA for the CDR3 is TGTGCCAGCAGCCCAGGGTCTAGCGGGACCTCCGAGCAGTACTTC. The V and J genes are TRBV11-3 and TRBJ2-7; 9 nucleotides align to TRBD2. Germline V gene data show CDR1 as SGHNT and CDR2 as YENEEA. J was trimmed by 6 bases and V by 5 bases; bases with no gene match: 11. This CDR3 has 15 amino acids. Supplemented by reference TRBV11-3 and TRBJ2-7, the full variable domain reads EAGVVQSPRYKIIEKKQPVAFWCNPISGHNTLYWYLQNLGQGPELLIRYENEEAVDDSQLPKDRFSAERLKGVDSTLKIQPAELGDSAVYLCASSPGSSGTSEQYFGPGTRLTVT.

The chain is built from TRBV28 and TRBJ2-1; 10 bases match TRBD2. The V segment lost 5 bases and the J segment 10 bases; nucleotides outside the gene matches: 11. The CDR3 has 15 residues. Per germline, CDR1 MDHEN and CDR2 SYDVKM. CDR3 loop: CASSRTPSGSQEQFF. The CDR3 region has the DNA TGTGCCAGCAGTCGTACTCCTAGCGGGAGCCAGGAGCAGTTCTTC.

This clone has just one count. The gene calls are TRBV14 and TRBJ1-1, with 7 bases identical to TRBD1. V shed 4 bases and J 1 base; nucleotides not matched to a gene: 6. The CDR3 length is 15 residues. CDR1 is SGHDN and CDR2 is FVKESK in the germline V gene. The CDR3 nucleotides read TGTGCCAGCAGCCCCGACAGGGTCCCGAACACTGAAGCTTTCTTT. This sequence encodes CASSPDRVPNTEAFF.

The rearrangement uses TRBV6-5 and TRBJ1-2; D is perhaps TRBD1 (6 bases). The CDR3 loop spans 15 amino acids. Germline V lookup: CDR1 MNHEY, CDR2 SVGAGI. V lost 8 bases and J lost 0, with 16 bases in between. The CDR3 DNA reads TGTGCCAGCCGCCGGGGGGACACTACTAACTATGGCTACACCTTC. It codes for CASRRGDTTNYGYTF.

V and J are TRBV6-2 or TRBV6-3 and TRBJ2-6; a possible D gene is TRBD2 (6 bases). Germline V lookup: CDR1 MNHEY, CDR2 SVGEGT. V was pared by 5 bases and J by 4 bases, with 12 bases between. This CDR3 is built from 15 residues. CDR3 in DNA: TGTGCCAGCAGTCCCGGGGGTTCGGGGGCCAACGTCCTGACTTTC. Its translation: CASSPGGSGANVLTF.

V gene TRBV5-4 combines with J gene TRBJ2-1, with 8 nucleotides matching TRBD2. CDR1 is SGHNT, CDR2 YYREEE, per germline (reference sequence). V shed 7 bases, J shed 8 bases, and the junction held 11 bases outside the gene matches. This CDR3 region has 14 residues. The CDR3 sequence: CASAAGGRNDEQFF. Written as DNA, the CDR3 is TGTGCCAGCGCCGCGGGAGGACGGAACGATGAGCAGTTCTTC.

This chain connects TRBV15 to TRBJ2-3; TRBD2 might be the D (5 bases). Trimming took off 0 bases at V and 4 bases at J, with 14 bases between the two ends. There are 16 residues in the CDR3. Germline loops: CDR1 LNHNV, CDR2 YYDKDF (reference sequence). In DNA form, the CDR3 reads TGTGCCACCAGCAGAGATTCGCGAGAGAGGGCAGATACGCAGTATTTT. Translating gives CATSRDSRERADTQYF.